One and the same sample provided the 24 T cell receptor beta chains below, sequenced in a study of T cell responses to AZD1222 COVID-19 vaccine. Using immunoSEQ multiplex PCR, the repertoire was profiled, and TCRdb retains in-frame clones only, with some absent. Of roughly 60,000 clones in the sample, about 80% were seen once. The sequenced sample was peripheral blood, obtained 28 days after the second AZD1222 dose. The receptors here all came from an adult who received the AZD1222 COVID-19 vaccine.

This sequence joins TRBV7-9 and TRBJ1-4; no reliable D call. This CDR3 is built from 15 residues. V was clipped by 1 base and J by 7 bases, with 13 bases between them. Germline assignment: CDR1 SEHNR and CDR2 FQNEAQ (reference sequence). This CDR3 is CASSLGSGGVEKLFF. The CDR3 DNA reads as TGTGCCAGCAGCTTAGGTTCCGGCGGGGTTGAAAAACTGTTTTTT.

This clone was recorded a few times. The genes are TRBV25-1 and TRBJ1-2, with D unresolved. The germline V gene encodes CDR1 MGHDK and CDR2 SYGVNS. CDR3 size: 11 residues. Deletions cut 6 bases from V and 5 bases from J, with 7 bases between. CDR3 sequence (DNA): TGTGCCAGCAGCTTGGGGTATGGCTACACCTTC. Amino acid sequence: CASSLGYGYTF.

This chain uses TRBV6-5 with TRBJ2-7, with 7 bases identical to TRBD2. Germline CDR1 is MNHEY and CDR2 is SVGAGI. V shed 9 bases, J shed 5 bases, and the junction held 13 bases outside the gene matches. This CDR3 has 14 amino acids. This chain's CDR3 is CASGRGGVVNEQYF. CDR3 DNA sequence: TGTGCCAGTGGACGTGGGGGGGTAGTAAACGAGCAGTACTTC.

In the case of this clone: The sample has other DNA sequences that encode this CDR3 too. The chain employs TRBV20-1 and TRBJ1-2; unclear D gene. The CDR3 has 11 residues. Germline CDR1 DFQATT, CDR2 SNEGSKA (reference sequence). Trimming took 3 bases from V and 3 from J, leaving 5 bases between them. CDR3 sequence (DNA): TGCAGTGCTAGCGACTACTATGGCTACACCTTC. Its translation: CSASDYYGYTF.

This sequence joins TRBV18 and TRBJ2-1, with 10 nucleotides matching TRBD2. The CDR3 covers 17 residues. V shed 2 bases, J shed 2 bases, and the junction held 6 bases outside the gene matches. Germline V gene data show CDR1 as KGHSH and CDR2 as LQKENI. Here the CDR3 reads CASSPIAGGPTYNEQFF. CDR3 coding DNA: TGTGCCAGCTCACCAATAGCGGGGGGCCCCACCTACAATGAGCAGTTCTTC.

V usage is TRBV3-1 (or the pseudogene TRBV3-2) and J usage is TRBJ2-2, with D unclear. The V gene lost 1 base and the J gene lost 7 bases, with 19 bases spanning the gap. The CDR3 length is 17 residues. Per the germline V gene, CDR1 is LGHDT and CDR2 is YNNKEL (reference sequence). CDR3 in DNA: TGTGCCAGCAGCCAAGTTTGGGAAGGGTCCGGCGTCGGGGAGCTGTTTTTT. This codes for CASSQVWEGSGVGELFF.

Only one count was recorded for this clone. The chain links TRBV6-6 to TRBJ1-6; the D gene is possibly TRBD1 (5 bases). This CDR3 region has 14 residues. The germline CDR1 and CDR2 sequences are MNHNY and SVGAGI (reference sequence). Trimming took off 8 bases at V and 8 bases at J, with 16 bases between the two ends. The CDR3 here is CASAYPGGDSPLHF. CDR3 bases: TGTGCCAGCGCATATCCCGGGGGAGATTCACCCCTCCACTTT.

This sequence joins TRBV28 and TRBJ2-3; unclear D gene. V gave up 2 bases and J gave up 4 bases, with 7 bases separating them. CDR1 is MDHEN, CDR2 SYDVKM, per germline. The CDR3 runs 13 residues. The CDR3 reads CASSLDVPDTQYF. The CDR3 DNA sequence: TGTGCCAGCAGTTTAGACGTGCCAGATACGCAGTATTTT.

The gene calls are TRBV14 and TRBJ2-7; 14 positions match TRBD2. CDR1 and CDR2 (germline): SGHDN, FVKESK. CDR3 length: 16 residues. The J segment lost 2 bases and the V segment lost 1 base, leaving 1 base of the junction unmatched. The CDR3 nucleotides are TGTGCCAGCAGCCAAGGGGGACTAGCGGGGGCCTACGAGCAGTACTTC. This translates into CASSQGGLAGAYEQYF.

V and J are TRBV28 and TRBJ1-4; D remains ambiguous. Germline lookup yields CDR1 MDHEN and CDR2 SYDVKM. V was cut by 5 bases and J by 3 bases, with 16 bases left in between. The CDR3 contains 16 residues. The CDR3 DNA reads TGTGCCAGCAGTCCATCCCTCGGGTTAGCTAATGAAAAACTGTTTTTT. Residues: CASSPSLGLANEKLFF.

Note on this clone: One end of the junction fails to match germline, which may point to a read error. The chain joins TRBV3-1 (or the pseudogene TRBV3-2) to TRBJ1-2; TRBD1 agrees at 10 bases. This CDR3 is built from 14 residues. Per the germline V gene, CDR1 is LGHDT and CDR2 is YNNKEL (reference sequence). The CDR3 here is CASSQDWDRGFSFF. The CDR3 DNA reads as TGTGCCAGCAGCCAAGATTGGGACAGGGGTTTTTCTTTCTTC.

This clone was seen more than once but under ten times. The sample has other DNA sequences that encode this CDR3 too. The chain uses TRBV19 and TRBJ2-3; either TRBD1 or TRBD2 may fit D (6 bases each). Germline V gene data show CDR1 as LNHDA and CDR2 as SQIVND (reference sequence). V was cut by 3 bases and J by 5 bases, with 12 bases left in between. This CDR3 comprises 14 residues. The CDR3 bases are TGTGCCAGTAGTATGGACCGGGGGCGAGATACGCAGTATTTT. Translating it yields CASSMDRGRDTQYF. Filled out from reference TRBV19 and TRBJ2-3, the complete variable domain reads DGGITQSPKYLFRKEGQNVTLSCEQNLNHDAMYWYRQDPGQGLRLIYYSQIVNDFQKGDIAEGYSVSREKKESFPLTVTSAQKNPTAFYLCASSMDRGRDTQYFGPGTRLTVL.

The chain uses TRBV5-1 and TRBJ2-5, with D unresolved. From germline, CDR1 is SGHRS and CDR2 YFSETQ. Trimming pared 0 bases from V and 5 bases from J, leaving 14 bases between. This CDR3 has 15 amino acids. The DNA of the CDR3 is TGCGCCAGCAGCTTGGCCGGTGGGGTCTGGGAGACCCAGTACTTC. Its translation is CASSLAGGVWETQYF. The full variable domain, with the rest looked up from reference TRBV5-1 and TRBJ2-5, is KAGVTQTPRYLIKTRGQQVTLSCSPISGHRSVSWYQQTPGQGLQFLFEYFSETQRNKGNFPGRFSGRQFSNSRSEMNVSTLELGDSALYLCASSLAGGVWETQYFGPGTRLLVL.

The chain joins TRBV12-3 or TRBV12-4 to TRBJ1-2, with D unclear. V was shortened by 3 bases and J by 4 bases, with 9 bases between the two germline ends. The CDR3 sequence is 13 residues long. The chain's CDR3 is CASSFGQSYGYTF. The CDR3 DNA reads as TGTGCCAGCAGTTTCGGTCAGAGCTATGGCTACACCTTC.

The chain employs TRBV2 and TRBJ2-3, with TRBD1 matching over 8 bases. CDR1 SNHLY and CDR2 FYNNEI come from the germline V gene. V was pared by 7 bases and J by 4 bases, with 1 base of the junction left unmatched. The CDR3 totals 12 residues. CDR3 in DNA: TGTGCCAGCACCAGGGGGCCAGATACGCAGTATTTT. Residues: CASTRGPDTQYF.

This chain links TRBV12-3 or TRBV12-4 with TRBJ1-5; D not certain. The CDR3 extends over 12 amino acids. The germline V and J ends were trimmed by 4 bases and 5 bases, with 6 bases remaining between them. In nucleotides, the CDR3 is TGTGCCAGCAGTTATTCTTATCAGCCCCAGCATTTT. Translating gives CASSYSYQPQHF.

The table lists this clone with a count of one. The CDR3 DNA sequence: TGCAGCGCTTTCGGGGGGACAGAGGACTATGGCTACACCTTC. It specifies CSAFGGTEDYGYTF. This chain connects TRBV29-1 to TRBJ1-2, with 7 bases lining up with TRBD1. CDR3 length: 14 amino acids. Trimming cost V 7 bases and J 3 bases; bases outside gene matches: 11. Germline CDR1 reads SQVTM; CDR2 reads ANQGSEA.

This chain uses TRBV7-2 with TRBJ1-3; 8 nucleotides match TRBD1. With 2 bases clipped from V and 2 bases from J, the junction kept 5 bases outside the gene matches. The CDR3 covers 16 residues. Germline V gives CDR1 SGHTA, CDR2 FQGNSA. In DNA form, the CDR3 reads TGTGCCAGCAGCTTATATCAGGGGGCGGCTGGAAACACCATATATTTT. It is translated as CASSLYQGAAGNTIYF.

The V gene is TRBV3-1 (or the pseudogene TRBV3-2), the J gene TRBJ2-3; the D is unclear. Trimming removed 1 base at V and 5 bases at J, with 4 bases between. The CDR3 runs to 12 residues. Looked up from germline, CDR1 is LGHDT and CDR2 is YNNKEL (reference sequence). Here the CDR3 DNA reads TGTGCCAGCAGCCAAGCACAAGATACGCAGTATTTT. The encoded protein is CASSQAQDTQYF.

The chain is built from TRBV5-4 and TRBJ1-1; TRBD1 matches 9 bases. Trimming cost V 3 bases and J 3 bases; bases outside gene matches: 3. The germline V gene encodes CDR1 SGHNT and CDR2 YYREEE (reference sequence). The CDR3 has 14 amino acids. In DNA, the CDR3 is TGTGCCAGCAGCTGGGACAGGGACGACACTGAAGCTTTCTTT. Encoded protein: CASSWDRDDTEAFF.

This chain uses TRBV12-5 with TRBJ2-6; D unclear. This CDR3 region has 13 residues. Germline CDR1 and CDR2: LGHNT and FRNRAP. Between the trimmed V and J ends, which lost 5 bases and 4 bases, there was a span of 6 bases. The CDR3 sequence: CASGPNGANVLTF. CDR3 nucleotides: TGTGCTAGTGGTCCCAACGGGGCCAACGTCCTGACTTTC.

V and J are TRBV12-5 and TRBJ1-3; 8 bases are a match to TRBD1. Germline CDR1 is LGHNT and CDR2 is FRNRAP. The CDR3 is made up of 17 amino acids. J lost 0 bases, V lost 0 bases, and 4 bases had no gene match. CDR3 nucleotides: TGTGCTAGTGGTTTGGTACGGGACAGGTTCTCTGGAAACACCATATATTTT. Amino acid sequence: CASGLVRDRFSGNTIYF.

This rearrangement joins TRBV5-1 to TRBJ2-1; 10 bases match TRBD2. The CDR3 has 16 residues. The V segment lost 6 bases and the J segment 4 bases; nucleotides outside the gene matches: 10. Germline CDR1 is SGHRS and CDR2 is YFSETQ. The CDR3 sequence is CASTASGGAGYNEQFF. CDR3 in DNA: TGCGCCAGCACGGCTAGCGGGGGAGCAGGGTACAATGAGCAGTTCTTC.

The CDR3 here is CASSLDRGEREQYF. The CDR3 coding sequence is TGTGCCAGCAGCCTGGACAGGGGAGAGCGCGAGCAGTACTTC. The chain links TRBV5-6 to TRBJ2-7, with 9 bases aligning to TRBD1. The CDR3 length is 14 residues. From germline, CDR1 is SGHDT and CDR2 YYEEEE. Trimming cost V 4 bases and J 6 bases; bases outside gene matches: 8.